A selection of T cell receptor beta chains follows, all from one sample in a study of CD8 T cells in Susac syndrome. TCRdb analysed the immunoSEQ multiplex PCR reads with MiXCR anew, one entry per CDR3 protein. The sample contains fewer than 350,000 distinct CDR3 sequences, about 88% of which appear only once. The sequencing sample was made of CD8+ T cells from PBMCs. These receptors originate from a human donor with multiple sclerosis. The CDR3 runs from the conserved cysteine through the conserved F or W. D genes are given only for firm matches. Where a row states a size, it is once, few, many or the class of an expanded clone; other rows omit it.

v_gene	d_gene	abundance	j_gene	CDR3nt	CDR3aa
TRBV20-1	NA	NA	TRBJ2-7	TGCAGTGCTATGGACGGGTACGAGCAGTACTTC	CSAMDGYEQYF
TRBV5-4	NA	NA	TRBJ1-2	TGTGCCAGCAGCTTATGGCAGGTGGATGGCTACACCTTC	CASSLWQVDGYTF
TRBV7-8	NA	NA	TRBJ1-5	TGTGCCAGCAGCTTAGGTATTGGGTGGCATAGCAATCAGCCCCAGCATTTT	CASSLGIGWHSNQPQHF
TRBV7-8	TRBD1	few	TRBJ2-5	TGTGCCAGCAGCTTTGGGACAGGACAGGAGACCCAGTACTTC	CASSFGTGQETQYF
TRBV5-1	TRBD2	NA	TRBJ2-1	TGCGCCAGCAGCTTGATGGGACTAGCGGGAGTAGGCTACAATGAGCAGTTCTTC	CASSLMGLAGVGYNEQFF
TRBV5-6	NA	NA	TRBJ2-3	TGTGCCAGCAGCTTACTACGTGCATATACGCAGTATTTT	CASSLLRAYTQYF
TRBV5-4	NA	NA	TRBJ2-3	TGTGCCAGCAGCTTGGAGGCTTCTACGGGACTCCCCGACCGCACAGATACGCAGTATTTT	CASSLEASTGLPDRTDTQYF
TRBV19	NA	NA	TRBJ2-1	TGTGCCAGTAGTCCCCGACTTGGTTCCTCCTCCTACAATGAGCAGTTCTTC	CASSPRLGSSSYNEQFF
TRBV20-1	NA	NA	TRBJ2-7	TGCAGTGCTAGTGGTGGGGCGGGTGTCTACGAGCAGTACTTC	CSASGGAGVYEQYF
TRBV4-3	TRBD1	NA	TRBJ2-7	TGCGCCAGCAGCCAACCGGGACAGGGGAATCTCTACGAGCAGTACTTC	CASSQPGQGNLYEQYF
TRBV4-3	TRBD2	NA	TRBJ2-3	TGCGCCAGCAGCCAGACTAGCGGGATCACAGATACGCAGTATTTT	CASSQTSGITDTQYF
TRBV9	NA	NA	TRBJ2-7	TGTGCCAGCAGCGTAGCAGGGGGGACCAGCTCCTACGAGCAGTACTTC	CASSVAGGTSSYEQYF
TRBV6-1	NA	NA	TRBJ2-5	TGTGCCAGCAGTGAATCGGGACCGCCGTACCAAGAGACCCAGTACTTC	CASSESGPPYQETQYF
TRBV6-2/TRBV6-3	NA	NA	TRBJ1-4	TGTGCCAGCAGTTACTCGTCTGAAAAACTGTTTTTT	CASSYSSEKLFF
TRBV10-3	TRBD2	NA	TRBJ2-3	TGTGCCATCAGTGACGGACTAGCGGGTGGCACAGATACGCAGTATTTT	CAISDGLAGGTDTQYF
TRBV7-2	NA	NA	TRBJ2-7	TGTGCCAGCAGCTTGTCCAGGGGGGAAGGCGAGCAGTACTTC	CASSLSRGEGEQYF
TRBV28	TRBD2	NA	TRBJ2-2	TGTGCCAGCAGGTTACTAGCGGGAGAGGCTCGGGCCGGGGAGCTGTTTTTT	CASRLLAGEARAGELFF
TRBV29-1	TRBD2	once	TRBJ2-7	TGCAGCGTTGAAGGGGAGGGCACCTACGAGCAGTACTTC	CSVEGEGTYEQYF
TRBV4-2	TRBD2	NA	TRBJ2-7	TGTGCCAGCAGCGAAAGAAGGGACACATTAGCGGGAGCCTACGAGCAGTACTTC	CASSERRDTLAGAYEQYF
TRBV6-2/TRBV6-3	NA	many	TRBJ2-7	TGTGCCAGCAGTTACCCCTGGGGTTTGGAGCAGTACTTC	CASSYPWGLEQYF
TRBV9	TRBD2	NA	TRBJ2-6	TGTGCCAGCAGCGTAGATCCAGCGGGGGACTTCTCTGGGGCCAACGTCCTGACTTTC	CASSVDPAGDFSGANVLTF
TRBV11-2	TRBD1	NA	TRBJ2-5	TGTGCCAGCAGCGCCTGGACAGGGCACCAAGAGACCCAGTACTTC	CASSAWTGHQETQYF
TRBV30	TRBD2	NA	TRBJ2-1	TGTGCCTGGACGAGCGGGAGGGGTTACAATGAGCAGTTCTTC	CAWTSGRGYNEQFF
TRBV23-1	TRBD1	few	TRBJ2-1	TGCGCCAGCGGGACCCGGGACAGGGCTTTAGGGAGAGCCTACAATGAGCAGTTCTTC	CASGTRDRALGRAYNEQFF
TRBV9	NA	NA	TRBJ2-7	TGTGCCAGCAGCGTAGACCTGGAGAGCGAGCAGTACTTC	CASSVDLESEQYF
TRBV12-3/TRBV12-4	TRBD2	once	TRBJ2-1	TGTGCCAGCAGTTTAGGGGGACTAGCGGGATTTCATGAGCAGTTCTTC	CASSLGGLAGFHEQFF
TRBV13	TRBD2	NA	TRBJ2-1	TGTGCCAGCAGCTGGGGGGGTAGTTCCGTTGAGCAGTTCTTC	CASSWGGSSVEQFF
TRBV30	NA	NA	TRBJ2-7	TGTGCCTGGGGTAGGCAGGGAGCTTACGAGCAGTACTTC	CAWGRQGAYEQYF
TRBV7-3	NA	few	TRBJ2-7	TGTGCCAGCAGAGGGACATCAAGCTCCTACGAGCAGTACTTC	CASRGTSSSYEQYF
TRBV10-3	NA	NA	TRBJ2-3	TGTGCCATCAGTGAGTCGGACACAGATACGCAGTATTTT	CAISESDTDTQYF
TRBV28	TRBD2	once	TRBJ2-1	TGTGCCAGCAGGCCCTCGACTAGCGGGAGACTAAATGAGCAGTTCTTC	CASRPSTSGRLNEQFF
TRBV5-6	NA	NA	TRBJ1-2	TGTGCCAGCAGCCAGGAGGCCACGTCACATTATGGCTACACCTTC	CASSQEATSHYGYTF
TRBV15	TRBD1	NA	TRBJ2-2	TGTGCCACCAGCAGGGGACAGATGAACACCGGGGAGCTGTTTTTT	CATSRGQMNTGELFF
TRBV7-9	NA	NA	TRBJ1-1	TGTGCCAGCAGCCTAGGGTCGTTGCGTGTGAACACTGAAGCTTTCTTT	CASSLGSLRVNTEAFF
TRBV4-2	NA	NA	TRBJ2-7	TGTGCCAGCAGGTACAGGACAGACTCCTACGAGCAGTACTTC	CASRYRTDSYEQYF
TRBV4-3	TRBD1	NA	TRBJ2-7	TGCGCCAGCAGCCAAGATGGGACAGGGGGCTACGAGCAGTACTTC	CASSQDGTGGYEQYF
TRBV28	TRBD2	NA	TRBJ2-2	TGTGCCAGCTGGGGACTAGCGAAAGACGGGGAGCTGTTTTTT	CASWGLAKDGELFF
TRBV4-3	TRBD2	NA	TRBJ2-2	TGCGCCAGCAGCCAAGCAAGCGGGGGGAACACCGGGGAGCTGTTTTTT	CASSQASGGNTGELFF
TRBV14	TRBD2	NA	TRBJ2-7	TGTGCCAGCAGCCAGACGACTAGCGGGATACTATACGAGCAGTACTTC	CASSQTTSGILYEQYF
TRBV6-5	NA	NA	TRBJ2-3	TGTGCCAGCAGTTCCTTGGACCTCACAGATACGCAGTATTTT	CASSSLDLTDTQYF
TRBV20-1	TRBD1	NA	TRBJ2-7	TGCAGTGCTAGAGATCCGAGACAGGGTGTCTACGAGCAGTACTTC	CSARDPRQGVYEQYF
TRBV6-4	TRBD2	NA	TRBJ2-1	TGTGCCAGCAGTGACTCAGGACTAGCGGGGTACAATGAGCAGTTCTTC	CASSDSGLAGYNEQFF
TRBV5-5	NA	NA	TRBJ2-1	TGTGCCAGCAGCCCCTTTAACAACAATGAGCAGTTCTTC	CASSPFNNNEQFF
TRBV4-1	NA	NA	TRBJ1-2	TGCGCCAGCAGCCCGGAGGGTTCTAACTATGGCTACACCTTC	CASSPEGSNYGYTF
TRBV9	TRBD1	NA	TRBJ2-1	TGTGCCAGCAGCGGATCCGGGACAGGGTTAAATGAGCAGTTCTTC	CASSGSGTGLNEQFF
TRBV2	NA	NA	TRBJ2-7	TGTGCCAGCAGTCCGAGGATGGGCTCCTACGAGCAGTACTTC	CASSPRMGSYEQYF
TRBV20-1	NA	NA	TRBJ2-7	TGCAGTGCTAGAGCGGGCGGGGACACCTACGAGCAGTACTTC	CSARAGGDTYEQYF
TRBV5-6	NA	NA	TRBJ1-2	TGTGCCAGCCGACTCTCGGGGGACGGCTACACCTTC	CASRLSGDGYTF
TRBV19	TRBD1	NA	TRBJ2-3	TGTGCCAGCCAAGGGGAAACAGGGGCAGATACGCAGTATTTT	CASQGETGADTQYF
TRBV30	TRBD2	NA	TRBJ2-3	TGTGCCTGGAGTGTTAGCGGGGGGGCAAGGGATACGCAGTATTTT	CAWSVSGGARDTQYF
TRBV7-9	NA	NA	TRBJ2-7	TGTGCCAGCAGCCAGGACAATCGCGAGCAGTACTTC	CASSQDNREQYF
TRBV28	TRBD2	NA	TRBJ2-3	TGTGCCAGCAGTTTGGGGGGAAGACTAGCGGGAGTAGGGACAGATACGCAGTATTTT	CASSLGGRLAGVGTDTQYF
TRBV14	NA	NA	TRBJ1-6	TGTGCCAGCAGCCAAGACGGGGGGGCTAGCTCACCCCTCCACTTT	CASSQDGGASSPLHF
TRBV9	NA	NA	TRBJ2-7	TGTGCCAGCAGCGGGAGGACTGGGTACGAGCAGTACTTC	CASSGRTGYEQYF
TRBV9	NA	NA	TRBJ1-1	TGTGCCAGCAGCGTAGCCGGGAGCACTGAAGCTTTCTTT	CASSVAGSTEAFF
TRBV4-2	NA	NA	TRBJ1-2	TGTGCCAGCAGCCAAGAAACAGAAGGCTACACCTTC	CASSQETEGYTF
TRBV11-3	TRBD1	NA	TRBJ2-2	TGTGCCAGCAGCTTAGATTACATGGGACAGGTGAACACCGGGGAGCTGTTTTTT	CASSLDYMGQVNTGELFF
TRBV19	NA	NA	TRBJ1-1	TGTGCCAGTAGTTATTATCCGGACTTCATGAACACTGAAGCTTTCTTT	CASSYYPDFMNTEAFF
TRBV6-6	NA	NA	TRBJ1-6	TGTGCCAGCAGCCTGGGAGAGAGCTATAATTCACCCCTCCACTTT	CASSLGESYNSPLHF